Listed here are 22 T cell receptor beta chains from one sample, sequenced in a study of CXCR3-negative and CXCR3-positive naive CD8 T cells. Each TRB cDNA library was prepared by 5' RACE (with UMI labels). TCRdb reworked the 5' RACE reads into one entry per CDR3 protein, no DNA. In total, the table holds 8,000 or so distinct CDR3 sequences. Sequences were obtained from naive CXCR3- CD8+ T cells from blood. The subset here: CD45RO-CCR7+CD27+CD95- naive CD8+ T cells lacking CXCR3 (TNR3-). These receptors were collected from a human donor in good health. Some clones in this sample may be carry-over from other donors' samples.

The CDR3 is CASSLNNEQFF. The J gene is TRBJ2-1, the V gene TRBV25-1. The germline V gene encodes CDR1 MGHDK and CDR2 SYGVNS. This CDR3 region has 11 residues.

The chain carries TRBV28 and TRBJ2-1; the TCRdb call, TRBD1, lacks DNA for checking. Germline CDR1 reads MDHEN; CDR2 reads SYDVKM. This CDR3 spans 13 amino acids. CDR3: CASRKGAYNEQFF.

The chain employs TRBV29-1 and TRBJ2-7. Germline V gene lookup returns CDR1 SQVTM and CDR2 ANQGSEA. The CDR3 totals 11 residues. The CDR3 loop is CSVGEDLEQYF.

This chain links TRBV20-1 with TRBJ2-1; TCRdb's D call, TRBD2, is unchecked because there is no DNA. The CDR3 runs to 18 residues. CDR1 is DFQATT and CDR2 is SNEGSKA in the germline V gene (reference sequence). The chain's CDR3 is CSASILPPGLDLKNEQFF.

This clonotype shows up as medium-sized by frequency. The rearrangement uses TRBV7-9 and TRBJ2-7; TCRdb outputs TRBD1, but without DNA this stays unchecked. CDR3 length: 15 amino acids. Germline loops: CDR1 SEHNR, CDR2 FQNEAQ (reference sequence). Here the CDR3 reads CASSLVRGLGVEQYF.

V is TRBV4-2 and J is TRBJ2-7. Germline V lookup: CDR1 LGHNA, CDR2 YNFKEQ. The CDR3 extends over 13 amino acids. CDR3 protein: CASSQGVANEQYF.

This clonotype shows up as medium-sized by frequency. The chain uses TRBV18 and TRBJ2-1; TCRdb indicates TRBD1, and absent DNA this call remains unverified. Germline V gene data show CDR1 as KGHSH and CDR2 as LQKENI. The CDR3 extends over 15 amino acids. CDR3 protein: CASTNDAGEYNEQFF.

The genes are TRBV29-1 and TRBJ2-7; the D gene TCRdb calls, TRBD1, cannot be checked with no DNA. The CDR3 totals 12 residues. Germline V gives CDR1 SQVTM, CDR2 ANQGSEA. This CDR3 reads CSVEQGAYEQYF.

Measured by frequency, this clonotype is medium-sized. V is TRBV7-9 and J is TRBJ2-7; TCRdb proposes TRBD1, but this gene call is untestable without DNA. Germline V CDR1 and CDR2: SEHNR, FQNEAQ (reference sequence). The CDR3 covers 13 residues. CDR3 sequence reads: CASSLGRGYEQYF. The full variable domain, with the rest looked up from reference TRBV7-9 and TRBJ2-7, is DTGVSQNPRHKITKRGQNVTFRCDPISEHNRLYWYRQTLGQGPEFLTYFQNEAQLEKSRLLSDRFSAERPKGSFSTLEIQRTEQGDSAMYLCASSLGRGYEQYFGPGTRLTVT.

The chain links TRBV11-1 to TRBJ1-1; TCRdb returns TRBD1, unconfirmable since there is no DNA. CDR3 length: 16 residues. The V gene's germline CDR1 is SGHAT and CDR2 FQDESV (reference sequence). The CDR3 sequence: CASSAMQGAWNTEAFF.

This clonotype counts as medium-sized (0.01 to 0.1%) by frequency. V is TRBV15 and J is TRBJ2-1; TCRdb's D gene call, TRBD1, goes unchecked for lack of DNA. The CDR3 has 15 residues. The V gene's germline CDR1 is LNHNV and CDR2 YYDKDF (reference sequence). CDR3 region: CATSSRGGSYNEQFF.

This clonotype ranks as medium-sized in terms of frequency. V and J are TRBV7-9 and TRBJ2-3; with no DNA, the TCRdb D assignment of TRBD1 cannot be verified. This CDR3 region has 13 residues. Germline values: CDR1 SEHNR, CDR2 FQNEAQ (reference sequence). CDR3 sequence reads: CASRHGGTDTQYF.

The gene calls are TRBV19 and TRBJ1-2; there is no DNA to check the TCRdb D call of TRBD1. Germline assignment: CDR1 LNHDA and CDR2 SQIVND (reference sequence). This CDR3 comprises 14 residues. CDR3 sequence reads: CASTPGTGVNGYTF.

The chain uses TRBV20-1 and TRBJ2-2; TCRdb's D gene call, TRBD1, goes unchecked for lack of DNA. Germline V gene data show CDR1 as DFQATT and CDR2 as SNEGSKA (reference sequence). The CDR3 is made up of 14 amino acids. CDR3 protein: CSATLPQGTGELFF.

J is TRBJ2-7 and V is TRBV2; TCRdb proposes TRBD1, but this gene call is untestable without DNA. Per the germline V gene, CDR1 is SNHLY and CDR2 is FYNNEI. The CDR3 covers 13 residues. The CDR3 region is CASCPGNVYEQYF.

Its frequency marks this clonotype as medium-sized. The V call is TRBV6-5, the J call TRBJ2-1; TCRdb's D gene call, TRBD1, goes unchecked for lack of DNA. The germline gives CDR1 MNHEY, CDR2 SVGAGI. The CDR3 contains 16 residues. This CDR3 is CASSYGALGGRGEQFF.

The chain couples TRBV7-9 to TRBJ1-2; as DNA is missing, the TRBD1 call by TCRdb cannot be tested. The V gene's germline CDR1 is SEHNR and CDR2 FQNEAQ (reference sequence). The CDR3 spans 14 residues. The CDR3: CASSSTGGFYGYTF.

This chain joins TRBV2 and TRBJ2-1; TCRdb selects TRBD2, and the lack of DNA leaves this call unchecked. CDR1 SNHLY and CDR2 FYNNEI come from the germline V gene. The CDR3 has 15 amino acids. The chain's CDR3 is CASSGSSGIVDEQFF.

This chain connects TRBV7-8 to TRBJ2-7; the D gene TCRdb calls, TRBD2, cannot be checked with no DNA. The CDR3 covers 14 residues. Germline CDR1 reads SGHVS; CDR2 reads FQNEAQ. The CDR3: CASRPPVDTYEQYF.

This clonotype is identified as medium-sized from frequency. The gene calls are TRBV6-5 and TRBJ2-2; the D call of TRBD1 rests on TCRdb alone, since no DNA is present to check it. Germline loops: CDR1 MNHEY, CDR2 SVGAGI. The CDR3 has 15 amino acids. CDR3 protein: CASRQGTGATGELFF.

This clonotype is deemed medium-sized by its frequency. CDR3 in amino acids: CASSQVTRGSSYEQYF. The V call is TRBV4-1, the J call TRBJ2-7. CDR1 MGHRA and CDR2 YSYEKL come from the germline V gene. This CDR3 has 16 amino acids.

By frequency, this clonotype registers medium-sized. The rearrangement joins TRBV3-1 to TRBJ2-1; TCRdb gives TRBD1 as the D gene, but with no DNA this cannot be confirmed. Looked up from germline, CDR1 is LGHDT and CDR2 is YNNKEL (reference sequence). The CDR3 is 12 amino acids. This CDR3 is CASSQGWDEQFF.